One sample yielded the 8 T cell receptor beta chains listed below, sequenced in a study of T cells after yellow fever vaccination. TCRdb called the 5' RACE reads again in MiXCR, with one record for every CDR3 protein. The sample lists around 590,000 distinct CDR3 sequences; around an eighth were seen once. This specimen was PBMCs, taken on the day of the yellow fever booster vaccination. Source of these receptors: a man aged 25 to 45 who received the YFV17D yellow fever vaccine.

This clonotype appeared a few times. The V and J genes are TRBV6-2 or TRBV6-3 and TRBJ2-7; D is unresolved. Germline CDR1 is MNHEY and CDR2 is SVGEGT. V was cut by 2 bases and J by 2 bases, with 10 bases left in between. The CDR3 loop spans 14 amino acids. In DNA, the CDR3 is TGTGCCAGCAGTTACGAGCTATCTACCTACGAGCAGTACTTC. Residues: CASSYELSTYEQYF.

The chain carries TRBV7-9 and TRBJ2-1; D may be TRBD2 (6 bases). CDR3 length: 16 amino acids. Trimming took 10 bases from V and 0 from J, leaving 19 bases between them. Germline V gives CDR1 SEHNR, CDR2 FQNEAQ (reference sequence). The CDR3 here is CATPKAGLSSYNEQFF. The DNA of the CDR3 is TGTGCCACCCCAAAAGCGGGTTTAAGCTCCTACAATGAGCAGTTCTTC.

This clonotype was seen repeatedly, ten times or more. This sequence joins TRBV6-6 and TRBJ2-7; D remains ambiguous. CDR1 and CDR2 (germline): MNHNY, SVGAGI (reference sequence). CDR3 length equals 12 residues. Trimming pared 6 bases from V and 2 bases from J, leaving 8 bases between. The CDR3 is CASSRQTYEQYF. Written as DNA, the CDR3 is TGTGCCAGCAGCCGGCAGACCTACGAGCAGTACTTC.

The genes are TRBV19 and TRBJ2-3; 8 bases are a match to TRBD1. The V and J ends lost 6 bases and 4 bases, in that order; junction bases with no gene match: 12. The CDR3 sequence is 16 residues long. Germline CDR1 is LNHDA and CDR2 is SQIVND (reference sequence). CDR3 amino acids: CASSSNPDRDADTQYF. In DNA, the CDR3 is TGTGCCAGTAGCAGCAATCCGGACAGGGACGCAGATACGCAGTATTTT.

The chain combines TRBV27 with TRBJ2-7, with 7 bases lining up with TRBD1. There are 13 residues in the CDR3. The ends lost 6 bases at V and 6 bases at J; junction bases unmatched: 8. Germline V gene sequence: CDR1 MNHEY, CDR2 SMNVEV (reference sequence). The CDR3 is CASRLQGFGEQYF. Written as DNA, the CDR3 is TGTGCCAGCAGATTACAGGGGTTCGGCGAGCAGTACTTC.

This chain connects TRBV5-4 to TRBJ2-3; 8 bases are shared with TRBD2. This CDR3 has 14 residues. V dropped 2 bases and J dropped 6; count of bases not matched to a gene: 5. CDR1 and CDR2 (germline): SGHNT, YYREEE (reference sequence). The CDR3 sequence is CASSLSGGSDTQYF. The CDR3 nucleotides read TGTGCCAGCAGCTTATCGGGAGGGTCGGATACGCAGTATTTT.

This clonotype was recorded a few times. This rearrangement joins TRBV29-1 to TRBJ2-3; 7 bases map to TRBD1. Germline assignment: CDR1 SQVTM and CDR2 ANQGSEA. The length of the CDR3 is 13 residues. V shed 4 bases, J shed 0 bases, and the junction held 1 base outside the gene matches. The CDR3: CSVADRSTDTQYF. In nucleotides, the CDR3 is TGCAGCGTTGCGGACAGGAGCACAGATACGCAGTATTTT.

The sample holds a few counts of this clonotype. V gene TRBV27 combines with J gene TRBJ2-3; D may be TRBD2 (6 bases). The CDR3 is 13 residues long. Germline V gene data show CDR1 as MNHEY and CDR2 as SMNVEV (reference sequence). The V and J ends lost 6 bases and 5 bases respectively, with 12 bases between them. CDR3: CASSSWRVDTQYF. The CDR3 region has the DNA TGTGCCAGCAGCTCGTGGAGGGTAGATACGCAGTATTTT.